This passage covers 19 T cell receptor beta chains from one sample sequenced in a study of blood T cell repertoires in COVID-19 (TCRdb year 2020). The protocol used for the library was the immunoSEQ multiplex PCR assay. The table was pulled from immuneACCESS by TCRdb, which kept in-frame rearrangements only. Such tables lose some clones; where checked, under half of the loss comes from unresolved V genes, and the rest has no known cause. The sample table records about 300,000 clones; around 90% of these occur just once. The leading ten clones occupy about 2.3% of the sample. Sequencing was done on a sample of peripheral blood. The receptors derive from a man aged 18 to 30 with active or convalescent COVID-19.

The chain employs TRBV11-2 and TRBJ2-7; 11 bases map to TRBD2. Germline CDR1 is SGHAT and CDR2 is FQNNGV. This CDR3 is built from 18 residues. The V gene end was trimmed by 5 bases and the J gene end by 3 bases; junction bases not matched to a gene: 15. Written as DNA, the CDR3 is TGTGCCAGCAGCCTTTACTTCGGGTTAGCGGGAGGGGACTACGAGCAGTACTTC. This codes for CASSLYFGLAGGDYEQYF.

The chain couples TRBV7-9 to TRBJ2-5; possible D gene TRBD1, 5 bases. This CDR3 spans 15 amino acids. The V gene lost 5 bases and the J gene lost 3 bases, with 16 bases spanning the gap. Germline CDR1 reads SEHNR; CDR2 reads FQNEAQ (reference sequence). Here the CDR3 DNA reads TGTGCCAGCAGCCCGATGGTCTTAGGGGAAGAGACCCAGTACTTC. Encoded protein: CASSPMVLGEETQYF.

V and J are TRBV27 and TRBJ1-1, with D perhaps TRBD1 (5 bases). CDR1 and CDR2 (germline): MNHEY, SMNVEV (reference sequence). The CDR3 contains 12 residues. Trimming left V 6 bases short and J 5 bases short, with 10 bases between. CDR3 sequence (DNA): TGTGCCAGCAGGACGGGACTTACTGAAGCTTTCTTT. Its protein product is CASRTGLTEAFF.

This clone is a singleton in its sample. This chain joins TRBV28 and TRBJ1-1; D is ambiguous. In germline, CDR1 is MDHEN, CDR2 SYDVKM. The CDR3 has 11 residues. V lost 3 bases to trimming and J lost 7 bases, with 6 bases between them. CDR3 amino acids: CASSFGNEAFF. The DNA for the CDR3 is TGTGCCAGCAGTTTCGGGAATGAAGCTTTCTTT.

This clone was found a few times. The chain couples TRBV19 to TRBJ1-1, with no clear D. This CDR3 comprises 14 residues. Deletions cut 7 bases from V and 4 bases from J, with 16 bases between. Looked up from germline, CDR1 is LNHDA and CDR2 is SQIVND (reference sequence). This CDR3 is CASTGRERSTEAFF. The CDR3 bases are TGTGCCAGTACAGGAAGAGAACGATCCACTGAAGCTTTCTTT. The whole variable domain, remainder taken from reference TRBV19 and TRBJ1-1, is DGGITQSPKYLFRKEGQNVTLSCEQNLNHDAMYWYRQDPGQGLRLIYYSQIVNDFQKGDIAEGYSVSREKKESFPLTVTSAQKNPTAFYLCASTGRERSTEAFFGQGTRLTVV.

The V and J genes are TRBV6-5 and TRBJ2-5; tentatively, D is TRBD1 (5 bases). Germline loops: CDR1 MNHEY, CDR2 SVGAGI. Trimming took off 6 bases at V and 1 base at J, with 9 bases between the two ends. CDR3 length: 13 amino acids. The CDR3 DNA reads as TGTGCCAGCAGACCGGACACCCAAGAGACCCAGTACTTC. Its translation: CASRPDTQETQYF.

CDR3 nucleotides: TGTGCCAGTAGTACCCCGGGCGAGGAGCGGACAGGGGAAGCTTTCTTT. This codes for CASSTPGEERTGEAFF. The rearrangement links TRBV19 to TRBJ1-1, with TRBD1 identical over 8 bases. The ends lost 4 bases at V and 8 bases at J; junction bases unmatched: 15. Germline V gives CDR1 LNHDA, CDR2 SQIVND (reference sequence). CDR3 size: 16 residues.

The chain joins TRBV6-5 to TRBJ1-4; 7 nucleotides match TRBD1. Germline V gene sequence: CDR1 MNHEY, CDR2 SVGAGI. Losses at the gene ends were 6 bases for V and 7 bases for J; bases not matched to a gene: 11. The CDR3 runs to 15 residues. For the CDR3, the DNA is TGTGCCAGCAGGCGTGGAGACAGGGAAGTTGAAAAACTGTTTTTT. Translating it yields CASRRGDREVEKLFF.

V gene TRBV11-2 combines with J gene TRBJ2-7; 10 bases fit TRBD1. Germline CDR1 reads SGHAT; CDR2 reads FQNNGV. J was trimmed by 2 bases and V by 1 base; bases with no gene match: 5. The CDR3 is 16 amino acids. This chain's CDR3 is CASSLVLGQGAYEQYF. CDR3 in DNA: TGTGCCAGCAGCTTAGTCTTAGGACAGGGGGCCTACGAGCAGTACTTC.

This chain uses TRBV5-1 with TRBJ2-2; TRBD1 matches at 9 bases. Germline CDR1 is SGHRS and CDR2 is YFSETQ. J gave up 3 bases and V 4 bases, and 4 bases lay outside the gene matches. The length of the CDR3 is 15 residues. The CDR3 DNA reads TGCGCCAGCAGCGGCGGACAGGGGTACACCGGGGAGCTGTTTTTT. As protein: CASSGGQGYTGELFF. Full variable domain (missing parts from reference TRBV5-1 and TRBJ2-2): KAGVTQTPRYLIKTRGQQVTLSCSPISGHRSVSWYQQTPGQGLQFLFEYFSETQRNKGNFPGRFSGRQFSNSRSEMNVSTLELGDSALYLCASSGGQGYTGELFFGEGSRLTVL.

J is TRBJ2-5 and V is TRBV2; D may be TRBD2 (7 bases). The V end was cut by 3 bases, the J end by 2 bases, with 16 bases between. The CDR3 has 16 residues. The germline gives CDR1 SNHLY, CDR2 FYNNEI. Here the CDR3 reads CASSEAVGGAQETQYF. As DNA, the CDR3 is TGTGCCAGCAGTGAGGCGGTAGGGGGGGCTCAAGAGACCCAGTACTTC.

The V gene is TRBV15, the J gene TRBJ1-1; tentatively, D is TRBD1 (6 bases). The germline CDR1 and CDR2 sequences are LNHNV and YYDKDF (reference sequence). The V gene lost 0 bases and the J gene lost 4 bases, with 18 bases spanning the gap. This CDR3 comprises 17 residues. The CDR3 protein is CATSRDAGAIGSTEAFF. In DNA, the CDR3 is TGTGCCACCAGCAGAGATGCGGGGGCGATTGGGTCCACTGAAGCTTTCTTT.

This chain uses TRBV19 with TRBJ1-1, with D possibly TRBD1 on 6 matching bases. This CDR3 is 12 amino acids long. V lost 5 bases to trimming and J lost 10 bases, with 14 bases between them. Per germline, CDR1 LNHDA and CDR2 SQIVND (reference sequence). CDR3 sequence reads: CASSGQPGLAFF. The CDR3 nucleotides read TGTGCCAGTAGTGGACAGCCTGGCTTAGCTTTCTTT.

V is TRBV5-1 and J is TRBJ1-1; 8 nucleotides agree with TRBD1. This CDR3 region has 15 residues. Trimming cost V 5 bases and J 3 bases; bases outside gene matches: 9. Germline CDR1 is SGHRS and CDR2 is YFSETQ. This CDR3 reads CASRPTGEAYTEAFF. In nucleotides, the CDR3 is TGCGCCAGCAGACCGACAGGGGAAGCGTACACTGAAGCTTTCTTT.

The CDR3 region has the DNA TGTGCCACCAGAGCCACAGGGGCCACCGAGCAGTTCTTC. Amino acid sequence: CATRATGATEQFF. V is TRBV24-1 and J is TRBJ2-1; 7 bases line up with TRBD1. The CDR3 sequence is 13 residues long. Germline CDR1 KGHDR, CDR2 SFDVKD. V gave up 7 bases and J gave up 10 bases; unmatched junction bases: 9.

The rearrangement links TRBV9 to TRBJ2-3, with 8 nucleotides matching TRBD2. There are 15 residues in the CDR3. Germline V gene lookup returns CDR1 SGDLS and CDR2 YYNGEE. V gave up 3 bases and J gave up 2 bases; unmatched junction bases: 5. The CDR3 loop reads CASSAQLADTDTQYF. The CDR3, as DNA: TGTGCCAGCAGCGCGCAACTAGCGGACACAGATACGCAGTATTTT.

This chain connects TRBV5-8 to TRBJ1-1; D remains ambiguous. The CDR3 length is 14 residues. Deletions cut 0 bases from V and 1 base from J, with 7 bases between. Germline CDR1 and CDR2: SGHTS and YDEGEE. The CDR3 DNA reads TGTGCCAGCAGCTTGGTCTTGTCGAACACTGAAGCTTTCTTT. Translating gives CASSLVLSNTEAFF.

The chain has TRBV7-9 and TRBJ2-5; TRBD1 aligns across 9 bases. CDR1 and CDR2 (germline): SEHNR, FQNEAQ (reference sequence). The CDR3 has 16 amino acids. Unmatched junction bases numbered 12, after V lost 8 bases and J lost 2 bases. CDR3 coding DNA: TGTGCCAGCCGGGACAGGGTATCTATATCGCAAGAGACCCAGTACTTC. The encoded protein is CASRDRVSISQETQYF.

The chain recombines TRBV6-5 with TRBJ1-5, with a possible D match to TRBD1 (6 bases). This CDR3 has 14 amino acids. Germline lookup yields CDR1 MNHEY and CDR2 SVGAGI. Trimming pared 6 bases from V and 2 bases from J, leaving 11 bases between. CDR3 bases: TGTGCCAGCAGAGAGGACAGAGGCAATCAGCCCCAGCATTTT. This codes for CASREDRGNQPQHF.